This T cell receptor beta chain was identified during a study of cytomegalovirus exposure and HLA in healthy donors. As for the study in general: The same platform was used for the 100 to 150 validation repertoires and the 600 to 700 first-cohort repertoires, a later analysis reported.

The CDR3 spans 17 residues. With 3 bases clipped from V and 3 bases from J, the junction kept 10 bases outside the gene matches. Germline V gives CDR1 MDHEN, CDR2 SYDVKM. The repertoire was sequenced with immunoSEQ multiplex PCR; TCRdb's copy has only in-frame clones and lacks some. The repertoire holds around 160,000 clones, with 84% as singletons. Overall study findings and caveats: The tendency of first-cohort TCR clusters to co-occur in the 120 or so validation repertoires emerged from a later analysis. The authors listed some 160 TCR beta chains as cytomegalovirus-associated.

A remark on this clone: Antigen: not known.

Specimen: PBMCs. The receptor's source is a man under 40 in good health and CMV-seropositive. This chain uses TRBV28 with TRBJ1-3; 8 bases map to TRBD1. CDR3 amino acids: CASSLIRQGAGGNTIYF. In DNA form, the CDR3 reads TGTGCCAGCAGTTTGATCCGGCAGGGGGCAGGTGGAAACACCATATATTTT.